The TCR beta chain described here comes from a study of vaccination and CD4 T cells after COVID-19. Described treatment: approximately nine-day PBMC culture with coronavirus spike peptide pools or control peptides (ViraFEST assay). In the case of this clonotype: The antigen remains undetermined.

An Oncomine TCR Beta short-read assay was used to sequence the DNA from cultured CD4+ T cells. Genomic DNA from cultured CD4+ T cells was extracted. TCRdb re-analysed the PCR reads in MiXCR, keeping a single row per CDR3 protein. The table lists several thousand distinct CDR3 sequences, around three fifths of them singletons. Germline V gene lookup returns CDR1 SNHLY and CDR2 FYNNEI. V was shortened by 6 bases and J by 6 bases, with 5 bases between the two germline ends. The CDR3 is made up of 11 amino acids. Specimen: CD4+ T cells from blood, cultured in vitro. The genes are TRBV2 and TRBJ2-2, with D possibly being TRBD1 or TRBD2 (5 bases each). The clonotype was recovered from a human donor who had recovered from COVID-19. CDR3 in DNA: TGTGCCAGCAGGGGGGCCGGGGAGCTGTTTTTT. This encodes CASRGAGELFF.